This T cell receptor beta chain was profiled in a study of blood T cell repertoires in COVID-19. Study background: Acute-phase and convalescent COVID-19 samples originated in the United States, Italy and Spain. T cells, B-cell-depleted T cells, or PBMCs supplied cDNA or gDNA.

The ends lost 9 bases at V and 5 bases at J; junction bases unmatched: 7. The CDR3 consists of 13 residues. Germline V CDR1 and CDR2: ENHRY, SYGVKD. Per the original methods: Amplifying reference gene primers gave estimates of nucleated cell counts. Measured with immunoSEQ multiplex PCR; TCRdb has only the in-frame clones, and not every one. V, J and clone size were drawn from that table, and D and trimming were deduced from the DNA. The sample contains 9,500 to 15,000 clones, around 83% of which appear only once. This TCR was recovered from a human donor in a cohort sampled during active COVID-19. J is TRBJ2-5 and V is TRBV10-3, with 9 bases aligning to TRBD2. Source material: peripheral blood. The CDR3 reads CAMQAGGGETQYF. The CDR3 DNA is TGTGCCATGCAAGCGGGAGGAGGTGAGACCCAGTACTTC.